This T cell receptor beta chain was found in a study of graft-versus-host responses after intestinal transplantation (dated by TCRdb to 2020 to 2023). About the study as a whole: The transplants that recipients got were multivisceral, liver-intestinal, or isolated intestinal. Anti-thymocyte globulin induction was given to all recipients, followed by maintenance tacrolimus and steroids for roughly 3 years. Graft-versus-host and host-versus-graft alloreactive T cell clones were tracked in the graft, circulation and bone marrow after intestinal transplantation using bulk TCR-beta CDR3 sequencing. Alloreactive clones were identified by sequencing pre-transplant mixed lymphocyte reaction products and comparing these products with unstimulated pre-transplant donor and recipient T cells. A cohort of more than 20 intestinal transplant recipients, including one retransplant, was enrolled, and 3 patients lacking pretransplant specimens were excluded. Donor T cell macrochimerism was defined as a peak of at least 4% donor T cells among recipient peripheral blood mononuclear cells. Instead of going to the commercial service, samples from three later patients were sequenced in-house on an Illumina MiSeq and processed with MiXCR. Study-level results and caveats: The conclusions were limited by the relatively low number and heterogeneity of the intestinal transplant patients. Patients with donor T cell macrochimerism had high GvH to HvG T cell clonal ratios in their allografts. GvH clones were detected in recipient bone marrow, and some of these GvH clones were observed earlier in ileal mucosa or blood, consistent with an intestinal mucosal origin. Early after transplant, peak levels of circulating GvH clones were found to be associated with declines in HvG clones.

As for this clone: One junction end does not reproduce the germline sequence, and a read error may be involved.

Receptor amplification or capture employed the immunoSEQ multiplex PCR assay. For most patients, genomic DNA was isolated using the Qiagen DNeasy Blood and Tissue Kit and was shipped frozen to Adaptive Biotechnologies for TCR sequencing. High-throughput TCR-beta CDR3 sequencing of genomic DNA from most patients was performed by Adaptive Biotechnologies. The study's own analysis went as follows. TCR sequencing data for over 15 patients were retrieved from Adaptive's ImmunoSEQ software; a few other patients were processed with MiXCR and VDJtools. CD4 versus CD8 sorting errors were corrected by removing sequences found in both subsets at a frequency ratio below 5:1. CDR3 nucleotide sequences shared by donor and recipient were removed because the origin of these sequences could not be assigned. At least 2-fold expansion over unstimulated cells and a minimum CFSE-low frequency of 0.002% (template counts) or 0.001% (read counts) were required for clones to be classified as alloreactive. A clone was considered mappable if detected in the sequenced pre-transplant spleen, lymph node, or MLR CFSE-low populations of the donor or recipient. Cumulative frequency of alloreactive clones was calculated as a percentage of all sequences weighted by copy number. The source is immuneACCESS, and TCRdb retained only in-frame sequences with V and J called. Part of the clones is not carried over; for the studies checked, unresolved V genes explain less than half of this, and the remainder is unexplained. D and trimming were read from the DNA, whereas the V and J calls and clone size are those reported in that table. The sample profile shows several thousand clones; approximately 25% of them were found once. About 6% of the sample rests with the top ten.

Based on the germline V gene (reference sequence), the CDR1 and CDR2 sequences are SGHNT and YYREEE. The CDR3 contains 13 residues, cysteine and phenylalanine counted. CDR3 DNA only is kept here, 39 bases in frame from base 1. The meaning of the sample's time point label: cells obtained before transplantation from donor or recipient. In mixed lymphocyte reactions, approximately 200,000 CFSE-labeled pre-transplant responders were plated with approximately 200,000 irradiated violet-dye-labeled stimulators and cultured for 5 to 6 days. After the mixed lymphocyte reaction, proliferating CD3+CD4+CFSE-low and CD3+CD8+CFSE-low responder cells were FACS-sorted on a BD Influx sorter.

The V and J segments used are TRBV5-4 and TRBJ2-7; a tentative D call is TRBD2 (5 bases match). This specimen consisted of alloreactive CD8+ T cells from a mixed lymphocyte reaction culture, obtained before transplantation. The cell subset or site label corresponds to: CFSE-low proliferating T cells sorted from roughly 6-day pre-transplant mixed lymphocyte reaction (GvH or HvG direction). The origin of this receptor is a human patient who was an organ donor for intestinal transplantation. The CDR3 reads as follows: CASSLYRDYEQYF. Here is the DNA: TGCGCCAGCAGCTTGTATCGGGACTACGAGCAGTACTTC.